This T cell receptor (beta chain) was recorded in a study of cytomegalovirus exposure and HLA in healthy donors. Study-wide results and limits: Most likely, a cluster of highly shared sequence variants arose as a sequencing artifact. HLA allele associations emerged for 16,951 TCR beta sequences in a later analysis, at 0.05 false discovery rate. Reportedly, TCR beta sequences accurately predicted HLA-A and HLA-B alleles in most subjects. TCR beta V segments were, for the most part, productive about 87% or about 30% of the time in an earlier analysis.

The germline V gene has CDR1 SGHKS and CDR2 YYEKEE (reference sequence). The CDR3 loop spans 15 amino acids. V lost 4 bases, J lost 3 bases, and 14 bases lay in between. The PCR ran on 60 Vbeta and 13 Jbeta primers. Assay used: immunoSEQ multiplex PCR; TCRdb lists only in-frame clones, some missing. The sample records around 170,000 clones, roughly three quarters being singletons. On this clone itself: Its matching antigen is unknown.

The receptor was derived from a young woman in good health and CMV-seropositive. Sequencing input: PBMCs. The V and J genes are TRBV5-5 and TRBJ1-5; unclear D gene. The CDR3 nucleotides are TGTGCCAGCAGCCCGTGGGCAGAATCCAATCAGCCCCAGCATTTT. Translating gives CASSPWAESNQPQHF.